This TCR beta chain was captured by sequencing in a study of CD8+CD57+ T cells in acquired aplastic anemia. Study findings and constraints: No significant patient-versus-control difference appeared in CD8+ Simpson's diversity.

As for this clonotype: Its antigen is currently unknown.

The germline V gene has CDR1 LNHDA and CDR2 SQIVND (reference sequence). The CDR3 has 14 amino acids. Germline trimming cut 4 bases from V and 10 bases from J; bases unmatched to any gene: 9. Genomic DNA, the template, was used for profiling of the TCR beta VDJ and CDR3. A single record per CDR3 protein comes from TCRdb applying MiXCR to the reads. This sample has hundreds of thousands of distinct CDR3 sequences, with 55% to 70% found just once. Specimen: sorted CD4+, CD8+, or CD8+CD57+ T cells (not recorded which) from PBMCs. The chain couples TRBV19 to TRBJ2-1; 8 bases are shared with TRBD1. The TCR comes from a human donor in good health, serving as a control. DNA of the CDR3: TGTGCCAGTAGTACGGGGACAGGAGCCTACGAGCAGTTCTTC. Protein sequence: CASSTGTGAYEQFF.